This T cell receptor (beta chain) emerged from a study of blood T cell repertoires in COVID-19. In the study overall: COVID-19 samples collected from the United States, Italy and Spain covered acute and convalescent phases. The cDNA or gDNA used as material had been derived from T cells, B-cell-depleted T cells, or PBMCs.

Participants were aged roughly 18 to 90 years, lived in 20 to 25 US areas, and enrolled virtually. Germline V gives CDR1 SGHRS, CDR2 YFSETQ. J was trimmed by 5 bases and V by 1 base; bases with no gene match: 1. This CDR3 is built from 13 residues. How the authors handled the data: Reference gene primer amplification yielded estimated nucleated cell counts. Clones were read by immunoSEQ multiplex PCR, and TCRdb kept only the in-frame ones, dropping some. V and J calls and clone size follow that table, whereas D and trimming were derived from the DNA. Counted here are about 200,000 clones, 75% to 90% occurring once; the ten biggest clones make up roughly 4%. About this clone itself: Other nucleotide sequences from this sample produce the same CDR3.

The chain uses TRBV5-1 and TRBJ1-1; 8 bases are shared with TRBD1. The TCR sequence derives from a woman aged 25 to 39 who had been exposed to COVID-19. What was sequenced was PBMCs or T cells enriched from blood (not recorded which). The DNA for the CDR3 is TGCGCCAGCAGCTTGACAGGGGGAACTGAAGCTTTCTTT. Residues: CASSLTGGTEAFF.